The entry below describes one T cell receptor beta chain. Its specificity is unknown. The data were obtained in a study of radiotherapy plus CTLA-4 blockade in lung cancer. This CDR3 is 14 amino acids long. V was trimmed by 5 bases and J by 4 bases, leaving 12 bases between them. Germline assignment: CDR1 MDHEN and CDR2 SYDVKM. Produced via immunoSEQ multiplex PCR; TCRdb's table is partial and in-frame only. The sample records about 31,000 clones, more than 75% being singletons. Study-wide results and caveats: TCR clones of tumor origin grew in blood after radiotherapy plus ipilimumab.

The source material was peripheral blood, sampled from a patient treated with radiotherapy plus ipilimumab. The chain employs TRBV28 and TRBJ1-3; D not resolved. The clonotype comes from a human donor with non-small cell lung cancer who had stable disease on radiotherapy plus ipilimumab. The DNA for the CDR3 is TGTGCCAGCAGTCTCATTGACTCGGGAAACACCATATATTTT. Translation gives CASSLIDSGNTIYF. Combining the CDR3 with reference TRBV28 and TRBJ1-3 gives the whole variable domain DVKVTQSSRYLVKRTGEKVFLECVQDMDHENMFWYRQDPGLGLRLIYFSYDVKMKEKGDIPEGYSVSREKKERFSLILESASTNQTSMYLCASSLIDSGNTIYFGEGSWLTVV.